The sequence of this T cell receptor beta chain was determined in a study of T-cell reconstitution after alpha-beta-depleted transplantation in children. Study-wide results and caveats: Expanded graft clones, several hundred of them, were reportedly the source of alpha-beta T cells about two months after transplant.

This clonotype showed up many times. The antigen is unknown. The germline gives CDR1 SGHRS, CDR2 YFSETQ. The CDR3 spans 17 residues. J gave up 0 bases and V 0 bases, and 9 bases lay outside the gene matches. Unique molecular identifiers were built into the TCRbeta library. Using its own MiXCR run on the PCR reads, TCRdb lists one record per CDR3 protein. The table has hundreds of thousands of distinct CDR3 sequences, approximately 11% seen once; the top ten hold 25% to 30%. The starting material was PBMCs, obtained before TCRalphabeta/CD19-depleted stem cell transplant. The chain has TRBV5-1 and TRBJ2-7; 7 bases map to TRBD2. The receptor was derived from a child under two years old with acute myeloid leukemia, due to receive a stem cell transplant. CDR3 bases: TGCGCCAGCAGCTTGGGGGCTACTAGCGCGAGCTCCTACGAGCAGTACTTC. This encodes CASSLGATSASSYEQYF. Full variable domain (remainder filled in from reference TRBV5-1 and TRBJ2-7): KAGVTQTPRYLIKTRGQQVTLSCSPISGHRSVSWYQQTPGQGLQFLFEYFSETQRNKGNFPGRFSGRQFSNSRSEMNVSTLELGDSALYLCASSLGATSASSYEQYFGPGTRLTVT.